Listed here are 13 T cell receptor beta chains from one sample, sequenced in a study of cytomegalovirus exposure and HLA in healthy donors. Amplification used 60 Vbeta primers and 13 Jbeta primers. The table came from immunoSEQ multiplex PCR; TCRdb's copy has only in-frame clones and leaves some out. The data contain about 90,000 clones, 70% to 80% of them seen just once; the ten biggest clones take up 0.57%. Sequencing was performed on PBMCs. These TCRs come from a man younger than 40 in good health and CMV-seronegative.

This clone was counted once. The chain couples TRBV9 to TRBJ1-4; D is unclear. The germline V gene has CDR1 SGDLS and CDR2 YYNGEE. V lost 2 bases to trimming and J lost 8 bases, with 16 bases between them. CDR3 size: 15 residues. The CDR3 sequence is CASSVVGRGGEKLFF. The CDR3 nucleotides read TGTGCCAGCAGCGTCGTAGGCCGCGGAGGGGAAAAACTGTTTTTT.

CDR3 loop: CASSLVNRMNTEAFF. DNA for the CDR3: TGTGCCAGCAGCTTGGTTAACAGAATGAACACTGAAGCTTTCTTT. The J gene is TRBJ1-1, the V gene TRBV5-8; D gene unclear. The CDR3 loop spans 15 amino acids. Germline V gives CDR1 SGHTS, CDR2 YDEGEE. The ends were cut back, 0 bases at V and 0 bases at J, with 9 bases in the middle.

The rearrangement joins TRBV5-1 to TRBJ2-1; D might be TRBD2 (6 bases). V lost 0 bases to trimming and J lost 9 bases, with 19 bases between them. This CDR3 comprises 16 residues. Germline assignment: CDR1 SGHRS and CDR2 YFSETQ. DNA of the CDR3: TGCGCCAGCAGCTTGGGGTCGGGACTCCCGCCGGGTGAGCAGTTCTTC. Protein sequence: CASSLGSGLPPGEQFF.

This sequence joins TRBV7-7 and TRBJ2-2; D possibly corresponds to TRBD2 (5 bases). The V gene's germline CDR1 is SSHAT and CDR2 FNYEAQ (reference sequence). The CDR3 loop spans 14 amino acids. Deletions cut 3 bases from V and 3 bases from J, with 8 bases between. CDR3 amino acids: CASSFGEYTGELFF. CDR3 nucleotides: TGTGCCAGCAGCTTCGGGGAGTACACCGGGGAGCTGTTTTTT.

The chain carries TRBV19 and TRBJ2-3; no reliable D call. V lost 3 bases to trimming and J lost 2 bases, with 12 bases between them. The V gene's germline CDR1 is LNHDA and CDR2 SQIVND (reference sequence). The CDR3 runs to 15 residues. CDR3: CASSIHELTTDTQYF. In DNA, the CDR3 is TGTGCCAGTAGTATTCACGAGCTCACCACAGATACGCAGTATTTT.

The count of this clone is one. The rearrangement joins TRBV5-4 to TRBJ1-2; D not resolved. V was shortened by 0 bases and J by 3 bases, with 3 bases between the two germline ends. Germline loops: CDR1 SGHNT, CDR2 YYREEE (reference sequence). The CDR3 is made up of 12 amino acids. The CDR3 is CASSLDYYGYTF. CDR3 nucleotide sequence: TGTGCCAGCAGCTTGGACTACTATGGCTACACCTTC.

The rearrangement links TRBV27 to TRBJ2-7; D remains unclear. The V gene lost 3 bases and the J gene lost 4 bases, with 16 bases spanning the gap. CDR3 length: 15 residues. Germline-derived CDR1 and CDR2 are MNHEY and SMNVEV (reference sequence). CDR3 amino acids: CASSFRAPPVYEQYF. For the CDR3, the DNA is TGTGCCAGCAGTTTTCGAGCCCCTCCCGTATACGAGCAGTACTTC.

This chain joins TRBV29-1 and TRBJ2-5; 7 bases are shared with TRBD1. V shed 7 bases and J 4 bases; nucleotides not matched to a gene: 9. The CDR3 loop spans 13 amino acids. The germline V gene has CDR1 SQVTM and CDR2 ANQGSEA. DNA of the CDR3: TGCAGCGGAACACAGGGGCCCGGAGAGACCCAGTACTTC. Its protein is CSGTQGPGETQYF.

This rearrangement joins TRBV13 to TRBJ2-3; TRBD2 agrees at 8 bases. The length of the CDR3 is 14 residues. The trim removed 5 bases at V and 0 bases at J, leaving 1 base unmatched. Germline V gene data show CDR1 as PRHDT and CDR2 as FYEKMQ (reference sequence). In DNA, the CDR3 is TGTGCCAGCAGCCGGACTAGCAGCACAGATACGCAGTATTTT. Its translation: CASSRTSSTDTQYF. The full variable domain, in which reference TRBV13 and TRBJ2-3 provide the parts outside the CDR3, is AAGVIQSPRHLIKEKRETATLKCYPIPRHDTVYWYQQGPGQDPQFLISFYEKMQSDKGSIPDRFSAQQFSDYHSELNMSSLELGDSALYFCASSRTSSTDTQYFGPGTRLTVL.

The V gene is TRBV5-1, the J gene TRBJ1-2; 8 positions agree with TRBD1. Per germline, CDR1 SGHRS and CDR2 YFSETQ. V gave up 0 bases and J gave up 4 bases; unmatched junction bases: 5. The CDR3 totals 15 residues. CDR3 sequence: CASSLGGQGGYGYTF. The DNA of the CDR3 is TGCGCCAGCAGCTTGGGAGGACAGGGAGGCTATGGCTACACCTTC.

The chain couples TRBV5-1 to TRBJ1-4, with 7 bases identical to TRBD1. Germline CDR1 is SGHRS and CDR2 is YFSETQ. CDR3 length: 15 residues. After removal of 0 bases from V and 5 bases from J, the junction contained 4 bases not matched to a gene. The CDR3 protein is CASSLAGRGNEKLFF. The CDR3 DNA reads as TGCGCCAGCAGCTTGGCCGGCAGGGGGAATGAAAAACTGTTTTTT. Drawing the rest from reference TRBV5-1 and TRBJ1-4, the complete variable domain is KAGVTQTPRYLIKTRGQQVTLSCSPISGHRSVSWYQQTPGQGLQFLFEYFSETQRNKGNFPGRFSGRQFSNSRSEMNVSTLELGDSALYLCASSLAGRGNEKLFFGSGTQLSVL.

This clone was seen a few times. V and J are TRBV11-3 and TRBJ2-5; TRBD2 aligns across 7 bases. This CDR3 comprises 19 residues. Unmatched junction bases numbered 16, after V lost 3 bases and J lost 0 bases. CDR1 is SGHNT, CDR2 YENEEA, per germline. CDR3 coding DNA: TGTGCCAGCAGCTTTCAGCCCCTCGGGGAGGGGTCGTACCAAGAGACCCAGTACTTC. Its translation: CASSFQPLGEGSYQETQYF.

The chain is built from TRBV13 and TRBJ1-2; D unclear. Trimming pared 1 base from V and 4 bases from J, leaving 16 bases between. CDR1 is PRHDT, CDR2 FYEKMQ, per germline (reference sequence). The CDR3 spans 16 residues. The CDR3 region has the DNA TGTGCCAGCAGCTTAGTCCCAGAAACAACGTTCTATGGCTACACCTTC. Its translation is CASSLVPETTFYGYTF.